This T cell receptor (beta chain) was identified during a study of T cell responses to AZD1222 COVID-19 vaccine. Overall study context: Pooling of second doses given at about 4 or about 12 weeks was done.

Study findings and constraints: Spike was spanned by vaccine-associated CD4 TCRs, which were dominant at 160-218 and 743-854. Donors in the cohort were predominantly white British and more often female, and clonal diversity was possibly underestimated.

Profiling relied on immunoSEQ multiplex PCR, and the TCRdb table lists in-frame clones only, not all of them. The repertoire holds around 110,000 clones, roughly 87% seen once, with 7.5% to 8% in the top ten. This CDR3 has 13 amino acids. Trimming took off 4 bases at V and 10 bases at J, with 15 bases between the two ends. The germline V gene has CDR1 KGHDR and CDR2 SFDVKD. Comments on this clone: The antigen remains unidentified.

The chain uses TRBV24-1 and TRBJ1-1; no definite D call. The sequence came from an adult in good health. Sequenced material: peripheral blood, taken on day 0 of AZD1222 vaccination. The CDR3: CATSDHAGSGAFF. CDR3 bases: TGTGCCACCAGTGACCATGCCGGTAGTGGAGCTTTCTTT.